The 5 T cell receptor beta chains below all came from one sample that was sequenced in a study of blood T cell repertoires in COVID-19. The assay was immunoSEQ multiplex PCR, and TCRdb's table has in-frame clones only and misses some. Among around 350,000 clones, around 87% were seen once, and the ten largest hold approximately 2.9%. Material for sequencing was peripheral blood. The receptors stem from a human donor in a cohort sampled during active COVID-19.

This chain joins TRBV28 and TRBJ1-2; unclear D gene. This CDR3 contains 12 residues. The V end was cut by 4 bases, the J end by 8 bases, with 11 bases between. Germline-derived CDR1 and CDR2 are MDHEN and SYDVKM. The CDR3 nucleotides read TGTGCCAGCAGTTCGGAGAGGGCAGGCTACACCTTC. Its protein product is CASSSERAGYTF.

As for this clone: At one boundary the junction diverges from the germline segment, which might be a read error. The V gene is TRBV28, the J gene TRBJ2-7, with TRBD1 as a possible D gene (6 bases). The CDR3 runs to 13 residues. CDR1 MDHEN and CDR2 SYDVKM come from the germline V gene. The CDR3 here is CASSLSDRYSKNF. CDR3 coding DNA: TGTGCCAGCAGTTTATCCGACAGGTACAGCAAGAACTTC.

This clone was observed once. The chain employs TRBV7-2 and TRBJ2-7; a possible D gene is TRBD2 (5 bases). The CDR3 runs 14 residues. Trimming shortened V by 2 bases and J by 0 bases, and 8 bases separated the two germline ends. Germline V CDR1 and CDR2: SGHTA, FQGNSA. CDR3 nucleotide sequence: TGTGCCAGCAGCTTACGGACTCCCTCCTACGAGCAGTACTTC. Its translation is CASSLRTPSYEQYF.

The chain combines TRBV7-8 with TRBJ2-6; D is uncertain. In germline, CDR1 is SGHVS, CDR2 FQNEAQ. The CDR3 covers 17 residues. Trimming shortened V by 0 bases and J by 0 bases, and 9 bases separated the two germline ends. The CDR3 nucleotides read TGTGCCAGCAGCTTAGCCCCTTGGGCCTCTGGGGCCAACGTCCTGACTTTC. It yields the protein CASSLAPWASGANVLTF.

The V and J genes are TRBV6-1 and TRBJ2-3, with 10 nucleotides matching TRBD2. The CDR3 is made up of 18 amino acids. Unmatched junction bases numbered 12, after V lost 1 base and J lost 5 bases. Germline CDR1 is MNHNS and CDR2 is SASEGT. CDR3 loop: CASSEVGVERGGRDTQYF. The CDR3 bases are TGTGCCAGCAGTGAAGTAGGAGTGGAGCGGGGGGGCCGAGATACGCAGTATTTT.